This T cell receptor beta chain was observed in a study of cytomegalovirus exposure and HLA in healthy donors. Study conclusions and caveats: Confirmation in vitro established that three CMV-associated chains were specific for CMV antigens. First-cohort TCR clusters were later found to tend to co-occur in the 120 validation repertoires. Published work reported that the classifier diagnosed cytomegalovirus status with high specificity and sensitivity.

Germline-derived CDR1 and CDR2 are GTSNPN and SVGIG (reference sequence). This CDR3 spans 14 amino acids. V was shortened by 3 bases and J by 5 bases, with 16 bases between the two germline ends. On this clone: Its matching antigen is unknown.

Method: immunoSEQ multiplex PCR; TCRdb's copy keeps in-frame clones and lacks some. This sample yields roughly 200,000 clones, of which 81% are seen a single time; 1% to 1.5% belongs to the top ten. Sequenced sample: PBMCs. This sequence joins TRBV30 and TRBJ1-2; possible D gene TRBD1, 6 bases. The receptor was derived from a woman in her 30s in good health and CMV-seronegative. The CDR3: CAWRGAGEWYGYTF. CDR3 bases: TGTGCCTGGAGAGGGGCAGGGGAATGGTATGGCTACACCTTC.